A selection of T cell receptor beta chains follows, all from one sample in a study of blood T cells in healthy people across ages. TCRdb independently ran MiXCR on the 5' RACE reads; one entry per CDR3 protein. Among some 1.5 million distinct CDR3 sequences listed, less than 45% were seen once. The sample taken for sequencing was blood. The receptors were gathered from a woman aged 18-29 years in good health. Each CDR3 is given with its conserved first and last residue. Each record gives: D gene, clone size, V gene, J gene, CDR3 protein, CDR3 DNA. A D gene is named only where the DNA matches it firmly. Clone size is not always given. Where it is, it says once, few, many or a class for expanded clones.

d_call: -
clone_size: many
v_call: TRBV7-9
j_call: TRBJ1-2
cdr3_aa: CASSLGIDGYTF
cdr3_nt: TGTGCCAGCAGCTTGGGGATTGATGGCTACACCTTC

d_call: -
clone_size: -
v_call: TRBV6-1
j_call: TRBJ1-1
cdr3_aa: CASRRGGVFDTEAFF
cdr3_nt: TGTGCCAGCAGGAGGGGGGGTGTTTTTGACACTGAAGCTTTCTTT

d_call: TRBD1
clone_size: -
v_call: TRBV6-6
j_call: TRBJ1-2
cdr3_aa: CASSLRTGPTNYGYTF
cdr3_nt: TGTGCCAGCAGTTTGCGGACAGGACCGACTAACTATGGCTACACCTTC

d_call: -
clone_size: -
v_call: TRBV7-9
j_call: TRBJ1-1
cdr3_aa: CASSLGGGGLNTEAFF
cdr3_nt: TGTGCCAGCAGCTTAGGTGGTGGGGGATTGAACACTGAAGCTTTCTTT

d_call: -
clone_size: -
v_call: TRBV12-3/TRBV12-4
j_call: TRBJ2-5
cdr3_aa: CASSLSGLGWETQYF
cdr3_nt: TGTGCCAGCAGTTTATCGGGACTCGGGTGGGAGACCCAGTACTTC

d_call: -
clone_size: few
v_call: TRBV4-1
j_call: TRBJ2-3
cdr3_aa: CASSPLLSTDTQYF
cdr3_nt: TGCGCCAGCAGCCCGCTACTCAGCACAGATACGCAGTATTTT

d_call: -
clone_size: once
v_call: TRBV12-3/TRBV12-4
j_call: TRBJ2-2
cdr3_aa: CASAFGPGELFF
cdr3_nt: TGTGCCAGCGCCTTCGGACCCGGGGAGCTGTTTTTT

d_call: -
clone_size: -
v_call: TRBV20-1
j_call: TRBJ2-1
cdr3_aa: CSALARRTHYNEQFF
cdr3_nt: TGCAGTGCCCTGGCGAGGCGCACCCATTACAATGAGCAGTTCTTC

d_call: TRBD2
clone_size: -
v_call: TRBV7-2
j_call: TRBJ2-1
cdr3_aa: CASSPVAGGPNEQFF
cdr3_nt: TGTGCCAGCAGCCCGGTAGCGGGGGGGCCCAATGAGCAGTTCTTC

d_call: TRBD2
clone_size: many
v_call: TRBV4-1
j_call: TRBJ2-5
cdr3_aa: CASSPVTSGGFQETQYF
cdr3_nt: TGCGCCAGCAGCCCCGTGACTAGCGGGGGATTCCAAGAGACCCAGTACTTC

d_call: -
clone_size: -
v_call: TRBV7-2
j_call: TRBJ2-1
cdr3_aa: CASSLSRNPSHNEQFF
cdr3_nt: TGTGCCAGCAGCTTATCTAGGAACCCCTCCCACAATGAGCAGTTCTTC

d_call: -
clone_size: -
v_call: TRBV7-9
j_call: TRBJ2-7
cdr3_aa: CASSRTVDEQYF
cdr3_nt: TGTGCCAGCAGCCGGACAGTTGATGAGCAGTACTTC

d_call: TRBD1
clone_size: -
v_call: TRBV20-1
j_call: TRBJ1-2
cdr3_aa: CSALGQWNGYTF
cdr3_nt: TGCAGTGCTTTGGGACAGTGGAATGGCTACACCTTC

d_call: TRBD1
clone_size: -
v_call: TRBV20-1
j_call: TRBJ1-2
cdr3_aa: CSAREEQGALTVGGYTF
cdr3_nt: TGCAGTGCTAGAGAAGAACAGGGGGCGCTGACTGTTGGTGGCTACACCTTC

d_call: TRBD1
clone_size: many
v_call: TRBV15
j_call: TRBJ1-5
cdr3_aa: CATRVDRENRQPQHF
cdr3_nt: TGTGCCACCAGGGTAGACAGGGAGAACCGTCAGCCCCAGCATTTT

d_call: TRBD2
clone_size: many
v_call: TRBV6-1
j_call: TRBJ2-1
cdr3_aa: CASNPTSGGSYNEQFF
cdr3_nt: TGTGCCAGCAATCCGACTAGCGGGGGATCCTACAATGAGCAGTTCTTC

d_call: -
clone_size: few
v_call: TRBV7-9
j_call: TRBJ2-1
cdr3_aa: CASSLVGLNNEQFF
cdr3_nt: TGTGCCAGCAGCTTAGTTGGCCTGAACAATGAGCAGTTCTTC

d_call: -
clone_size: -
v_call: TRBV4-3
j_call: TRBJ2-1
cdr3_aa: CASSQDREGVTYNEQFF
cdr3_nt: TGCGCCAGCAGCCAAGATCGAGAGGGAGTTACCTACAATGAGCAGTTCTTC

d_call: -
clone_size: once
v_call: TRBV24-1
j_call: TRBJ1-3
cdr3_aa: CATQKEAGNTIYF
cdr3_nt: TGTGCCACTCAAAAAGAGGCGGGAAACACCATATATTTT

d_call: TRBD2
clone_size: -
v_call: TRBV20-1
j_call: TRBJ2-5
cdr3_aa: CSAFIAGGAIWEETQYF
cdr3_nt: TGCAGTGCATTCATAGCGGGAGGAGCCATTTGGGAAGAGACCCAGTACTTC

d_call: TRBD1
clone_size: few
v_call: TRBV7-9
j_call: TRBJ2-7
cdr3_aa: CASSSDREGLYEQYF
cdr3_nt: TGTGCCAGCAGCTCGGACAGGGAAGGGTTGTACGAGCAGTACTTC

d_call: -
clone_size: -
v_call: TRBV10-3
j_call: TRBJ2-2
cdr3_aa: CAISKTSRGTGELFF
cdr3_nt: TGTGCCATCAGTAAAACTAGTCGAGGCACCGGGGAGCTGTTTTTT

d_call: TRBD2
clone_size: -
v_call: TRBV5-6
j_call: TRBJ2-7
cdr3_aa: CASSLIVASGTYEQYF
cdr3_nt: TGTGCCAGCAGCTTGATAGTTGCTAGCGGGACTTACGAGCAGTACTTC

d_call: TRBD1
clone_size: once
v_call: TRBV30
j_call: TRBJ1-4
cdr3_aa: CAWSTGGADEKLFF
cdr3_nt: TGTGCCTGGAGTACAGGGGGCGCGGATGAAAAACTGTTTTTT

d_call: -
clone_size: -
v_call: TRBV6-2/TRBV6-3
j_call: TRBJ2-3
cdr3_aa: CASQGPLSPQYF
cdr3_nt: TGTGCCAGCCAGGGGCCCCTATCTCCGCAGTATTTT

d_call: -
clone_size: few
v_call: TRBV5-1
j_call: TRBJ2-4
cdr3_aa: CASSNDHGNIQYF
cdr3_nt: TGCGCCAGCAGCAATGACCACGGAAACATTCAGTACTTC

d_call: TRBD2
clone_size: -
v_call: TRBV9
j_call: TRBJ2-1
cdr3_aa: CASSVGGRNYNEQFF
cdr3_nt: TGTGCCAGCAGCGTTGGCGGGAGAAACTACAATGAGCAGTTCTTC

d_call: -
clone_size: -
v_call: TRBV27
j_call: TRBJ2-7
cdr3_aa: CASSFMPDAGLAYEQYF
cdr3_nt: TGTGCCAGCAGTTTCATGCCCGATGCAGGGTTGGCCTACGAGCAGTACTTC

d_call: TRBD2
clone_size: few
v_call: TRBV7-2
j_call: TRBJ2-1
cdr3_aa: CASSFASGRAHNEQFF
cdr3_nt: TGTGCCAGCAGCTTCGCTAGCGGGAGGGCCCACAATGAGCAGTTCTTC

d_call: TRBD1
clone_size: -
v_call: TRBV12-3/TRBV12-4
j_call: TRBJ2-6
cdr3_aa: CASSLWGQGAGGANVLTF
cdr3_nt: TGTGCCAGCAGTTTATGGGGACAGGGGGCCGGTGGGGCCAACGTCCTGACTTTC

d_call: -
clone_size: few
v_call: TRBV27
j_call: TRBJ1-1
cdr3_aa: CASSLSGGWHTEAFF
cdr3_nt: TGTGCCAGCAGTTTATCTGGGGGTTGGCACACTGAAGCTTTCTTT

d_call: -
clone_size: -
v_call: TRBV12-3/TRBV12-4
j_call: TRBJ1-6
cdr3_aa: CASKDSGSPLHF
cdr3_nt: TGTGCCAGCAAGGATTCGGGTTCACCCCTCCACTTT

d_call: -
clone_size: few
v_call: TRBV4-3
j_call: TRBJ1-2
cdr3_aa: CASSQDGNYGYTF
cdr3_nt: TGCGCCAGCAGCCAAGACGGTAACTATGGCTACACCTTC

d_call: -
clone_size: -
v_call: TRBV5-1
j_call: TRBJ1-2
cdr3_aa: CASSSDILSYGYTF
cdr3_nt: TGCGCCAGCAGCTCGGACATCCTCAGCTATGGCTACACCTTC